One and the same sample provided the 10 T cell receptor beta chains below, sequenced in a study of cytomegalovirus exposure and HLA in healthy donors. Vbeta (60) and Jbeta (13) primers were used in the PCR. Assay: immunoSEQ multiplex PCR; the TCRdb copy retains only in-frame clones and omits some. The sample holds some 130,000 clones, around four fifths seen once. Sequenced input: PBMCs. The receptors were gathered from a male donor in good health and CMV-seropositive.

This sequence joins TRBV7-9 and TRBJ2-7, with D perhaps matching TRBD2 (6 bases). Per the germline V gene, CDR1 is SEHNR and CDR2 is FQNEAQ (reference sequence). Trimming cost V 5 bases and J 3 bases, with 17 bases left between them. CDR3 size: 15 residues. The CDR3, as DNA: TGTGCCAGCAGCCCAGCCGGGACTTACGTCTACGAGCAGTACTTC. Encoded protein: CASSPAGTYVYEQYF.

This chain uses TRBV4-1 with TRBJ1-5, with 7 bases lining up with TRBD1. This CDR3 has 16 amino acids. J gave up 6 bases and V 3 bases, and 11 bases lay outside the gene matches. Looked up from germline, CDR1 is MGHRA and CDR2 is YSYEKL. CDR3 coding DNA: TGCGCCAGCAGCCATGTCGAGAAGGGGGCTAGTCAGCCCCAGCATTTT. Translated, it gives CASSHVEKGASQPQHF.

The chain has TRBV6-5 and TRBJ2-7; D is ambiguous. Germline CDR1 and CDR2: MNHEY and SVGAGI. V was trimmed by 0 bases and J by 4 bases, leaving 16 bases between them. The CDR3 is made up of 16 amino acids. CDR3 sequence reads: CASSYSIQEPFYEQYF. Here the CDR3 DNA reads TGTGCCAGCAGTTACTCGATCCAGGAACCCTTTTACGAGCAGTACTTC.

The chain carries TRBV10-2 and TRBJ2-1; TRBD2 might be the D (5 bases). V shed 3 bases and J shed 3 bases, with 9 bases lying between them. Germline CDR1 reads WSHSY; CDR2 reads SAAADI. This CDR3 is 14 amino acids long. The CDR3 loop reads CASSDTGSYNEQFF. The CDR3 nucleotides read TGCGCCAGCAGTGATACGGGGAGCTACAATGAGCAGTTCTTC.

The J gene is TRBJ2-1, the V gene TRBV5-4; 11 nucleotides line up with TRBD2. The V and J ends lost 0 bases and 5 bases, in that order; junction bases with no gene match: 13. The germline V gene has CDR1 SGHNT and CDR2 YYREEE (reference sequence). The CDR3 totals 19 residues. In DNA, the CDR3 is TGTGCCAGCAGCTTGGGGGGGTTTCTGGGACTAGCGGAAAACAATGAGCAGTTCTTC. Amino acids: CASSLGGFLGLAENNEQFF.

The genes are TRBV7-3 and TRBJ2-2; tentative D call: TRBD1 (6 bases). The CDR3 spans 15 residues. Germline V gives CDR1 SGHTA, CDR2 FQGTGA. The V and J ends lost 5 bases and 0 bases respectively, with 10 bases between them. CDR3 amino acids: CASSITGTNTGELFF. The CDR3 DNA follows: TGTGCCAGCAGCATCACAGGGACGAACACCGGGGAGCTGTTTTTT.

V and J are TRBV5-4 and TRBJ2-7, with TRBD1 matching over 10 bases. The CDR3 runs to 15 residues. Losses at the gene ends were 4 bases for V and 5 bases for J; bases not matched to a gene: 9. The germline CDR1 and CDR2 sequences are SGHNT and YYREEE (reference sequence). The CDR3 DNA reads as TGTGCCAGCAGCGTAGGGACAGGGGAAGTCAACGAGCAGTACTTC. Amino acid sequence: CASSVGTGEVNEQYF.

The chain is built from TRBV2 and TRBJ2-7; D uncertain. Germline loops: CDR1 SNHLY, CDR2 FYNNEI. The V end lost 1 base, the J end lost 2 bases, and 9 bases lay between the germline ends. The CDR3 has 14 residues. The CDR3: CASSEGPLPYEQYF. In nucleotides, the CDR3 is TGTGCCAGCAGTGAAGGGCCTCTTCCCTACGAGCAGTACTTC.

The chain has TRBV7-3 and TRBJ2-1; TRBD2 is a possible D gene (5 bases). The CDR3 runs to 14 residues. Trimming stripped 5 bases from V and 2 bases from J, with 10 bases between. Germline lookup yields CDR1 SGHTA and CDR2 FQGTGA. The CDR3 sequence: CASSPGGTYNEQFF. The CDR3 DNA follows: TGTGCCAGCAGCCCCGGAGGAACCTACAATGAGCAGTTCTTC.

To note about this clone: Other DNA sequences from this sample encode an identical CDR3 as well. The V gene is TRBV4-1, the J gene TRBJ2-7, with D possibly matching TRBD1 (5 bases). Trimming took 0 bases from V and 5 from J, leaving 8 bases between them. The CDR3 runs to 13 residues. Per the germline V gene, CDR1 is MGHRA and CDR2 is YSYEKL. CDR3 nucleotide sequence: TGCGCCAGCAGCCAAGATAGGGGCGACGAGCAGTACTTC. Translation: CASSQDRGDEQYF.